The TCR beta chain described here comes from a study of shared clonotypes between healthy human individuals. Using immunoSEQ multiplex PCR, the repertoire was profiled, and TCRdb retains in-frame clones only, with some absent. Here the sample spans 1.4 million or so clones, approximately 98.5% being singletons. Germline CDR1 reads SGHVS; CDR2 reads FQNEAQ. V gave up 5 bases and J gave up 2 bases, with 13 bases separating them. CDR3 size: 14 residues. This clone has only one observation. The chain is built from TRBV7-8 and TRBJ2-7; a weak D match, TRBD1 (6 bases). This clonotype originated in a man younger than 40 in good health. Material: naive CD4+ T cells sorted from blood. Subset: CD45RA+ positively selected. DNA of the CDR3: TGTGCCAGCAGCCCCTGGACAGCTACCTACGAGCAGTACTTC. Translation gives CASSPWTATYEQYF.